Each of the 20 T cell receptor beta chains below was sequenced from the same sample in a study of T cell repertoires in cytomegalovirus infection. MiXCR, applied by TCRdb to the reads, yields one record per CDR3 protein. In the table there are roughly 240,000 distinct CDR3 sequences, about 7% of which are singletons. Input material: PBMCs. The receptors stem from a human donor in good health (CMV status not recorded). Some clones in this sample may be carry-over from other donors' samples.

This clonotype appeared many times. The chain has TRBV4-1 and TRBJ1-5, with D perhaps matching TRBD1 (5 bases). Germline V gives CDR1 MGHRA, CDR2 YSYEKL. V was cut by 1 base and J by 4 bases, with 17 bases left in between. This CDR3 comprises 17 residues. In DNA form, the CDR3 reads TGCGCCAGCAGCCAAGGAAACTTCGGCGGGGGAAATCAGCCCCAGCATTTT. As protein: CASSQGNFGGGNQPQHF.

This clonotype has a handful of counts. The chain carries TRBV6-2 or TRBV6-3 and TRBJ2-3, with 7 bases lining up with TRBD1. The CDR3 has 16 amino acids. The ends lost 2 bases at V and 6 bases at J; junction bases unmatched: 11. CDR1 and CDR2 from the germline V gene are MNHEY and SVGEGT. CDR3 sequence reads: CASSYPGTASGDTQYF. The CDR3 DNA reads as TGTGCCAGCAGTTACCCCGGGACAGCGTCAGGGGATACGCAGTATTTT.

Concerning this clonotype: One end of the junction fails to match germline, which may point to a read error. This chain connects TRBV11-2 to TRBJ2-5, with D maybe TRBD2 (6 bases). Germline lookup yields CDR1 SGHAT and CDR2 FQNNGV. This CDR3 is built from 18 residues. CDR3 sequence (DNA): TGTGCCAGCAGCTCATTACAAAACCGGGGGTGGGATTTAGAGACCCAGCACTTC. It yields the protein CASSSLQNRGWDLETQHF. The complete variable domain, with remaining parts taken from reference TRBV11-2 and TRBJ2-5, reads EAGVAQSPRYKIIEKRQSVAFWCNPISGHATLYWYQQILGQGPKLLIQFQNNGVVDDSQLPKDRFSAERLKGVDSTLKIQPAKLEDSAVYLCASSSLQNRGWDLETQHFGPGTRLLVL.

This clonotype has a handful of counts. This chain joins TRBV30 and TRBJ1-1; 9 nucleotides agree with TRBD1. The V gene end was trimmed by 4 bases and the J gene end by 3 bases; junction bases not matched to a gene: 3. Per the germline V gene, CDR1 is GTSNPN and CDR2 is SVGIG (reference sequence). There are 13 residues in the CDR3. This CDR3 is CAWMGQGHTEAFF. For the CDR3, the DNA is TGTGCCTGGATGGGACAGGGACACACTGAAGCTTTCTTT.

This clonotype was seen many times. Here the CDR3 DNA reads TGTGCCAGCAGCACAAGAACAGGGGGCACTGAAGCTTTCTTT. It yields the protein CASSTRTGGTEAFF. The J gene is TRBJ1-1, the V gene TRBV7-2; 8 nucleotides match TRBD1. Trimming at V came to 5 bases and at J to 4 bases, leaving 6 bases not matched to a gene. The CDR3 extends over 14 amino acids. CDR1 and CDR2 (germline): SGHTA, FQGNSA.

This clonotype appeared many times. In DNA, the CDR3 is TGTGCCAGCGGGGGACAGGGTAATTCACCCCTCCACTTT. Its translation: CASGGQGNSPLHF. V usage is TRBV7-2 and J usage is TRBJ1-6; 9 nucleotides agree with TRBD1. Trimming removed 8 bases from V and 6 bases from J; junction bases left unmatched: 2. Germline V gene lookup returns CDR1 SGHTA and CDR2 FQGNSA. The CDR3 length is 13 residues.

The table lists this clonotype with many counts. This sequence joins TRBV7-8 and TRBJ1-5; D uncertain. The CDR3 has 14 residues. Trimming removed 5 bases from V and 2 bases from J, with 10 bases in between. Looked up from germline, CDR1 is SGHVS and CDR2 is FQNEAQ. The DNA of the CDR3 is TGTGCCAGCAGCCCAAACTGGGGCAATCAGCCCCAGCATTTT. Its translation is CASSPNWGNQPQHF.

In this sample, this clonotype turned up many times. V gene TRBV7-2 combines with J gene TRBJ1-2; TRBD1 agrees at 9 bases. The V gene end was trimmed by 0 bases and the J gene end by 4 bases; junction bases not matched to a gene: 6. Germline V gene sequence: CDR1 SGHTA, CDR2 FQGNSA. The CDR3 consists of 16 residues. The CDR3 loop reads CASSLATGGAPYGYTF. CDR3 in DNA: TGTGCCAGCAGCTTAGCAACAGGGGGCGCCCCCTATGGCTACACCTTC.

This clonotype showed up many times. This chain joins TRBV5-4 and TRBJ1-2; 7 nucleotides match TRBD1. V was clipped by 4 bases and J by 7 bases; unmatched bases: 13. The V gene's germline CDR1 is SGHNT and CDR2 YYREEE (reference sequence). The CDR3 runs to 15 residues. CDR3 amino acids: CASSRSTGDFSGYTF. The CDR3, as DNA: TGTGCCAGCAGCCGATCTACAGGGGACTTCAGTGGCTACACCTTC.

This clonotype was seen many times. The V and J genes are TRBV15 and TRBJ2-3; no clear D. V was shortened by 6 bases and J by 0 bases, with 16 bases between the two germline ends. Germline assignment: CDR1 LNHNV and CDR2 YYDKDF (reference sequence). The CDR3 covers 16 residues. The CDR3 DNA reads as TGTGCCACCAGTCCCCAGAATGAGCCTAGCACAGATACGCAGTATTTT. It is translated as CATSPQNEPSTDTQYF.

This clonotype was counted at least ten times. V gene TRBV19 combines with J gene TRBJ2-1, with a weak D call TRBD2 (6 bases). The CDR3 sequence is 14 residues long. V dropped 11 bases and J dropped 4 bases, with 18 bases sitting between them. Per the germline V gene, CDR1 is LNHDA and CDR2 is SQIVND (reference sequence). DNA for the CDR3: TGTGCCTCGAGGGAGGACGGGGTATACAATGAGCAGTTCTTC. Translated: CASREDGVYNEQFF.

V and J are TRBV20-1 and TRBJ1-1, with D hard to call. The V gene lost 6 bases and the J gene lost 9 bases, with 14 bases spanning the gap. Germline CDR1 DFQATT, CDR2 SNEGSKA (reference sequence). This CDR3 has 11 residues. The CDR3 sequence is CSAAPGRKAFF. The CDR3 DNA follows: TGCAGTGCAGCCCCCGGGAGGAAAGCTTTCTTT.

This clonotype has ten or more counts. The chain has TRBV20-1 and TRBJ2-2; D not resolved. Per the germline V gene, CDR1 is DFQATT and CDR2 is SNEGSKA (reference sequence). V lost 2 bases and J lost 0, with 10 bases in between. This CDR3 is 15 amino acids long. The CDR3 loop is CSARNTHANTGELFF. The CDR3 coding sequence is TGCAGTGCTAGAAATACTCATGCGAACACCGGGGAGCTGTTTTTT.

There are many counts of this clonotype. V gene TRBV7-2 combines with J gene TRBJ2-2; D may match TRBD1 or TRBD2 (5 bases each). This CDR3 has 16 residues. Germline loops: CDR1 SGHTA, CDR2 FQGNSA. Trimming removed 2 bases at V and 0 bases at J, with 10 bases between. The CDR3 loop reads CASSLHMGANTGELFF. The CDR3 nucleotides are TGTGCCAGCAGCTTACACATGGGGGCGAACACCGGGGAGCTGTTTTTT.

The sample holds a few counts of this clonotype. The gene calls are TRBV14 and TRBJ2-7, with D unresolved. The CDR3 covers 14 residues. The germline CDR1 and CDR2 sequences are SGHDN and FVKESK. Trimming took 0 bases from V and 7 from J, leaving 13 bases between them. The CDR3 reads CASSQDSTGQEQYF. The CDR3 DNA reads as TGTGCCAGCAGCCAAGATAGCACCGGTCAGGAGCAGTACTTC.

The chain recombines TRBV25-1 with TRBJ1-2; D is ambiguous. Trimming left V 2 bases short and J 5 bases short, with 6 bases between. The CDR3 extends over 12 amino acids. Germline V CDR1 and CDR2: MGHDK, SYGVNS. The CDR3: CASSEDQYGYTF. The CDR3 nucleotides read TGTGCCAGCAGTGAAGACCAATATGGCTACACCTTC.

In this sample, this clonotype turned up many times. The V and J genes are TRBV6-6 and TRBJ2-7, with D hard to call. Trimming took 4 bases from V and 0 from J, leaving 4 bases between them. The CDR3 has 12 amino acids. Germline CDR1 is MNHNY and CDR2 is SVGAGI (reference sequence). Here the CDR3 reads CASSFDSYEQYF. The CDR3 nucleotides read TGTGCCAGCAGTTTCGACTCCTACGAGCAGTACTTC.

This clonotype was observed many times. In DNA form, the CDR3 reads TGCAGTGCTAGAGATGACAGGGACCACGAGCAGTACTTC. Encoded protein: CSARDDRDHEQYF. The V and J genes are TRBV20-1 and TRBJ2-7, with TRBD1 identical over 7 bases. The length of the CDR3 is 13 residues. The germline V gene has CDR1 DFQATT and CDR2 SNEGSKA (reference sequence). J lost 5 bases, V lost 0 bases, and 4 bases had no gene match.

This clonotype was counted many times. The chain uses TRBV10-3 and TRBJ2-3; a weak D match, TRBD2 (5 bases). Germline assignment: CDR1 ENHRY and CDR2 SYGVKD. CDR3 length equals 12 residues. The ends were cut back, 7 bases at V and 1 base at J, with 6 bases in the middle. CDR3 in DNA: TGTGCCATCATGCGGGGCACAGATACGCAGTATTTT. The encoded protein is CAIMRGTDTQYF.

There are many counts of this clonotype. The chain couples TRBV20-1 to TRBJ2-1; D gene uncertain. CDR1 and CDR2 from the germline V gene are DFQATT and SNEGSKA (reference sequence). V was clipped by 7 bases and J by 4 bases, with 8 bases between them. The length of the CDR3 is 11 residues. CDR3 loop: CSGDLYNEQFF. CDR3 coding DNA: TGCAGTGGGGATTTATACAATGAGCAGTTCTTC.